These T cell receptor beta chains were read from a single sample in a study of shared clonotypes between healthy human individuals. Profiling relied on immunoSEQ multiplex PCR, and the TCRdb table lists in-frame clones only, not all of them. Counted here are some 1 million clones, about 75% occurring once; the ten biggest clones make up about 1.5%. The sequenced sample consisted of memory CD4+ T cells sorted from blood. Source of these receptors: a young man in good health. Each CDR3 is given with its conserved first and last residue. The D gene is left open where the match is weak. Size is omitted from some rows. Given values are once, few, many or a class for expanded clones.

TRBD2,TRBV10-1,TRBJ2-3,once,CASSVPTSDTQYF,TGCGCCAGCAGCGTTCCGACTAGCGATACGCAGTATTTT
TRBD2,TRBV14,TRBJ2-3,few,CASSLGTSGGLTQYF,TGTGCCAGCAGCCTTGGGACTAGCGGGGGCCTTACGCAGTATTTT
TRBD2,TRBV5-4,TRBJ2-7,NA,CASSLWGRGAYAYEQYF,TGTGCCAGCAGCTTGTGGGGGCGGGGGGCTTATGCCTACGAGCAGTACTTC
NA,TRBV5-4,TRBJ1-1,NA,CASSLAYGMGYEAFF,TGTGCCAGCAGCTTGGCCTATGGTATGGGGTATGAAGCTTTCTTT
TRBD1,TRBV10-1,TRBJ2-2,NA,CASSERAGGLTGELFF,TGCGCCAGCAGTGAGCGGGCAGGGGGCCTCACCGGGGAGCTGTTTTTT
NA,TRBV5-1,TRBJ2-1,NA,CASSLAPIGGQDEQFF,TGCGCCAGCAGCCTCGCTCCGATCGGGGGGCAGGATGAGCAGTTCTTC
TRBD1,TRBV14,TRBJ2-6,few,CASSQARGLSGANVLTF,TGTGCCAGCAGCCAGGCCAGGGGGCTATCTGGGGCCAACGTCCTGACTTTC
TRBD1,TRBV10-2,TRBJ2-5,many,CASSEGGGTETQYF,TGCGCCAGCAGTGAAGGGGGCGGTACAGAGACCCAGTACTTC
NA,TRBV11-2,TRBJ2-5,NA,CASSPFSIKDLKETQYF,TGTGCCAGCAGCCCTTTTTCAATAAAAGACCTGAAAGAGACCCAGTACTTC
NA,TRBV6-5,TRBJ1-1,NA,CASNPNGLNTEAFF,TGTGCCAGCAACCCGAACGGATTAAACACTGAAGCTTTCTTT
TRBD1,TRBV6-6,TRBJ2-1,NA,CAIGTGGISVSNEQFF,TGTGCCATCGGGACAGGGGGCATCAGTGTGTCCAATGAGCAGTTCTTC